The rows below give T cell receptor beta chains drawn from one sample of a study of blood T cell repertoires in COVID-19. Clones were sequenced by immunoSEQ multiplex PCR, and TCRdb holds only the in-frame ones, with some missing. The sample yields around 190,000 clones, around 87% seen once. Sequenced: PBMCs or T cells enriched from blood (not recorded which). These receptors were collected from a woman aged 40 to 49 in a cohort exposed to, infected with or recovered from COVID-19 (not recorded which). CDR3s include the opening cysteine and the closing phenylalanine or tryptophan. D genes are given only for firm matches. A row's size may be missing; if present it is once, few, many or a size class.

D: TRBD1; V: TRBV30; length: 13; size: NA; J: TRBJ1-1; CDR3: CAWSVDRGTEAFF; DNA: TGTGCCTGGAGTGTTGACAGGGGCACTGAAGCTTTCTTT
D: TRBD2; V: TRBV27; length: 17; size: NA; J: TRBJ2-5; CDR3: CASSQRTSGGLQETQYF; DNA: TGTGCCAGCAGCCAACGGACTAGCGGGGGTCTTCAAGAGACCCAGTACTTC
D: TRBD1; V: TRBV23-1; length: 15; size: NA; J: TRBJ1-4; CDR3: CASSHWTGRHEKLFF; DNA: TGCGCCAGCAGTCATTGGACAGGGAGGCATGAAAAACTGTTTTTT
D: NA; V: TRBV28; length: 13; size: NA; J: TRBJ1-1; CDR3: CASTHPSGTEAFF; DNA: TGTGCCAGCACCCACCCTTCGGGCACTGAAGCTTTCTTT
D: TRBD2; V: TRBV27; length: 15; size: NA; J: TRBJ2-7; CDR3: CASSLTAGGSYEQYF; DNA: TGTGCCAGCAGTTTAACAGCGGGGGGATCCTACGAGCAGTACTTC
D: TRBD1; V: TRBV5-4; length: 15; size: NA; J: TRBJ1-1; CDR3: CASSPDRAGGTEAFF; DNA: TGTGCCAGCAGCCCAGACAGGGCGGGGGGCACTGAAGCTTTCTTT
D: NA; V: TRBV3-1/TRBV3-2; length: 12; size: NA; J: TRBJ2-1; CDR3: CASSQLVDEQFF; DNA: TGTGCCAGCAGTCAGTTGGTGGATGAGCAGTTCTTC
D: NA; V: TRBV19; length: 15; size: NA; J: TRBJ2-7; CDR3: CASSISVDTLRVQYF; DNA: TGTGCCAGTAGTATATCCGTGGACACCCTACGTGTGCAGTACTTC
D: TRBD1; V: TRBV4-1; length: 13; size: NA; J: TRBJ1-1; CDR3: CATARDRNTEAFF; DNA: TGCGCCACCGCCCGGGACAGGAACACTGAAGCTTTCTTT
D: NA; V: TRBV9; length: 13; size: once; J: TRBJ2-3; CDR3: CASSVPSTDTQYF; DNA: TGTGCCAGCAGCGTACCTAGCACAGATACGCAGTATTTT
D: NA; V: TRBV4-1; length: 16; size: NA; J: TRBJ2-5; CDR3: CASSQDAGGPGETQYF; DNA: TGCGCCAGCAGCCAAGATGCCGGGGGGCCGGGGGAGACCCAGTACTTC
D: NA; V: TRBV19; length: 16; size: NA; J: TRBJ1-5; CDR3: CASSIRREVDNQPQHF; DNA: TGTGCCAGTAGTATTCGGCGGGAAGTGGACAATCAGCCCCAGCATTTT
D: NA; V: TRBV28; length: 12; size: NA; J: TRBJ2-3; CDR3: CASSSGTDTQYF; DNA: TGTGCCAGCAGTTCGGGAACAGATACGCAGTATTTT
D: NA; V: TRBV29-1; length: 16; size: NA; J: TRBJ2-7; CDR3: CSVPYLSEQGRYEQYF; DNA: TGCAGCGTGCCTTACCTATCGGAACAGGGACGATACGAGCAGTACTTC
D: TRBD2; V: TRBV10-3; length: 16; size: NA; J: TRBJ2-7; CDR3: CAISEGLAGRNYEQYF; DNA: TGTGCCATCAGTGAAGGTCTAGCGGGGAGAAATTACGAGCAGTACTTC
D: TRBD1; V: TRBV5-8; length: 15; size: NA; J: TRBJ1-5; CDR3: CASRMTGGGNQPQHF; DNA: TGTGCCAGCAGGATGACAGGGGGTGGCAATCAGCCCCAGCATTTT
D: NA; V: TRBV13; length: 17; size: NA; J: TRBJ1-6; CDR3: CASSSTQGSSYNSPLHF; DNA: TGTGCCAGCAGCTCGACCCAGGGGAGCTCCTATAATTCACCCCTCCACTTT
D: TRBD1; V: TRBV7-6; length: 15; size: once; J: TRBJ1-1; CDR3: CASSVNRGENTEAFF; DNA: TGTGCCAGCAGCGTTAACAGGGGGGAGAACACTGAAGCTTTCTTT
D: NA; V: TRBV19; length: 13; size: NA; J: TRBJ1-5; CDR3: CASSFQGGQPQHF; DNA: TGTGCCAGTAGTTTCCAGGGTGGGCAGCCCCAGCATTTT
D: NA; V: TRBV11-2; length: 15; size: once; J: TRBJ2-3; CDR3: CASSLYPTSTDTQYF; DNA: TGTGCCAGCAGCTTATACCCCACTAGCACAGATACGCAGTATTTT
D: NA; V: TRBV19; length: 19; size: NA; J: TRBJ1-5; CDR3: CASRSSRGAVGDGDQPQHF; DNA: TGTGCCAGTAGATCGTCCCGGGGGGCTGTGGGGGATGGGGATCAGCCCCAGCATTTT
D: NA; V: TRBV21-1; length: 17; size: NA; J: TRBJ2-1; CDR3: CASSKGGASGTSNEQFF; DNA: TGTGCCAGCAGCAAAGGCGGGGCTAGCGGGACTTCCAATGAGCAGTTCTTC
D: TRBD1; V: TRBV27; length: 15; size: NA; J: TRBJ1-1; CDR3: CASSSPVTGAGEAFF; DNA: TGTGCCAGCAGCTCTCCCGTGACAGGGGCTGGTGAAGCTTTCTTT
D: TRBD2; V: TRBV28; length: 12; size: NA; J: TRBJ2-1; CDR3: CASRLALNEQFF; DNA: TGTGCCAGCCGACTAGCCCTTAATGAGCAGTTCTTC
D: TRBD1; V: TRBV15; length: 17; size: NA; J: TRBJ1-1; CDR3: CATSVGPGQGMNTEAFF; DNA: TGTGCCACCAGCGTCGGACCGGGACAGGGAATGAACACTGAAGCTTTCTTT
D: TRBD2; V: TRBV11-2; length: 15; size: NA; J: TRBJ2-1; CDR3: CASSLDRGAGDEQFF; DNA: TGTGCCAGCAGCTTAGATAGGGGAGCGGGGGATGAGCAGTTCTTC
D: TRBD2; V: TRBV24-1; length: 18; size: NA; J: TRBJ2-7; CDR3: CATSDRGGTSGNLYEQYF; DNA: TGTGCCACCAGTGATCGAGGGGGGACTAGCGGGAACCTCTACGAGCAGTACTTC
D: TRBD2; V: TRBV4-3; length: 15; size: NA; J: TRBJ2-1; CDR3: CASSQEWTSLNEQFF; DNA: TGCGCCAGCAGCCAAGAGTGGACTAGCCTCAATGAGCAGTTCTTC
D: NA; V: TRBV7-9; length: 12; size: NA; J: TRBJ2-2; CDR3: CASSPPAGELFF; DNA: TGTGCCAGCAGCCCCCCGGCCGGGGAGCTGTTTTTT
D: NA; V: TRBV9; length: 15; size: NA; J: TRBJ2-3; CDR3: CASRGGPVGGDTQYF; DNA: TGTGCCAGCAGGGGAGGACCCGTTGGGGGAGATACGCAGTATTTT
D: NA; V: TRBV11-2; length: 13; size: NA; J: TRBJ1-1; CDR3: CASSPREGGEAFF; DNA: TGTGCCAGCAGCCCCCGGGAGGGTGGTGAAGCTTTCTTT
D: NA; V: TRBV9; length: 15; size: few; J: TRBJ1-1; CDR3: CASSVLGTSSTEAFF; DNA: TGTGCCAGCAGCGTCCTCGGGACAAGTAGCACTGAAGCTTTCTTT
D: NA; V: TRBV7-6; length: 19; size: NA; J: TRBJ1-5; CDR3: CASSPTAGIGAERDQPQHF; DNA: TGTGCCAGCAGCCCAACGGCAGGAATAGGGGCCGAAAGAGATCAGCCCCAGCATTTT
D: NA; V: TRBV11-2; length: 15; size: once; J: TRBJ1-4; CDR3: CASSPWGGGNEKLFF; DNA: TGTGCCAGCAGTCCCTGGGGGGGCGGGAATGAAAAACTGTTTTTT
D: TRBD2; V: TRBV27; length: 15; size: NA; J: TRBJ2-7; CDR3: CASSETVGGFYEQYF; DNA: TGTGCCAGCAGCGAGACAGTGGGGGGGTTCTACGAGCAGTACTTC
D: NA; V: TRBV5-1; length: 14; size: NA; J: TRBJ2-7; CDR3: CASTMSGSSYEQYF; DNA: TGCGCCAGCACCATGTCCGGGTCCTCCTACGAGCAGTACTTC
D: TRBD2; V: TRBV5-5; length: 16; size: few; J: TRBJ2-5; CDR3: CASRRTSGGYQETQYF; DNA: TGTGCCAGCAGAAGGACTAGCGGGGGATACCAAGAGACCCAGTACTTC
D: NA; V: TRBV10-2; length: 16; size: NA; J: TRBJ1-2; CDR3: CASSETVRGSNYGYTF; DNA: TGCGCCAGCAGTGAGACCGTCAGGGGTAGTAACTATGGCTACACCTTC
D: TRBD2; V: TRBV24-1; length: 16; size: NA; J: TRBJ2-1; CDR3: CATSDPKTSGNNEQFF; DNA: TGTGCCACCAGTGACCCTAAGACTAGCGGGAACAATGAGCAGTTCTTC
D: TRBD1; V: TRBV5-6; length: 15; size: NA; J: TRBJ1-2; CDR3: CASSSWTGANYGYTF; DNA: TGTGCCAGCAGCTCCTGGACAGGGGCTAACTATGGCTACACCTTC
D: NA; V: TRBV11-2; length: 13; size: NA; J: TRBJ1-1; CDR3: CASSRIFDQMAFF; DNA: TGTGCCAGCAGCCGTATTTTTGATCAGATGGCTTTCTTT
D: NA; V: TRBV6-2/TRBV6-3; length: 13; size: NA; J: TRBJ2-1; CDR3: CASSLGRSNEQFF; DNA: TGTGCCAGCAGTTTGGGCAGGTCCAATGAGCAGTTCTTC